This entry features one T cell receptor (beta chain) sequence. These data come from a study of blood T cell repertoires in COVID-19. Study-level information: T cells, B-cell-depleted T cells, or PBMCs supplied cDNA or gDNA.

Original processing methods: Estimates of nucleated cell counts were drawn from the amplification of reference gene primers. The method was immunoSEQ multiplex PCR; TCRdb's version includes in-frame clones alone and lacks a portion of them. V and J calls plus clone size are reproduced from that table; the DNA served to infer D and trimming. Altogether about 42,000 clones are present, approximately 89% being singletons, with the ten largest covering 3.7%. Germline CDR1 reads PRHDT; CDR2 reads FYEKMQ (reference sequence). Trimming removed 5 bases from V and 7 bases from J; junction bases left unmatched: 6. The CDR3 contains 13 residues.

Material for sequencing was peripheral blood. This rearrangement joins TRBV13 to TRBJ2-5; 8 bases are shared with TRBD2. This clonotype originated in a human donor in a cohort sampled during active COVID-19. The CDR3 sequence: CASSPGRGGTQYF. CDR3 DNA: TGTGCCAGCAGCCCCGGACGGGGGGGGACCCAGTACTTC.